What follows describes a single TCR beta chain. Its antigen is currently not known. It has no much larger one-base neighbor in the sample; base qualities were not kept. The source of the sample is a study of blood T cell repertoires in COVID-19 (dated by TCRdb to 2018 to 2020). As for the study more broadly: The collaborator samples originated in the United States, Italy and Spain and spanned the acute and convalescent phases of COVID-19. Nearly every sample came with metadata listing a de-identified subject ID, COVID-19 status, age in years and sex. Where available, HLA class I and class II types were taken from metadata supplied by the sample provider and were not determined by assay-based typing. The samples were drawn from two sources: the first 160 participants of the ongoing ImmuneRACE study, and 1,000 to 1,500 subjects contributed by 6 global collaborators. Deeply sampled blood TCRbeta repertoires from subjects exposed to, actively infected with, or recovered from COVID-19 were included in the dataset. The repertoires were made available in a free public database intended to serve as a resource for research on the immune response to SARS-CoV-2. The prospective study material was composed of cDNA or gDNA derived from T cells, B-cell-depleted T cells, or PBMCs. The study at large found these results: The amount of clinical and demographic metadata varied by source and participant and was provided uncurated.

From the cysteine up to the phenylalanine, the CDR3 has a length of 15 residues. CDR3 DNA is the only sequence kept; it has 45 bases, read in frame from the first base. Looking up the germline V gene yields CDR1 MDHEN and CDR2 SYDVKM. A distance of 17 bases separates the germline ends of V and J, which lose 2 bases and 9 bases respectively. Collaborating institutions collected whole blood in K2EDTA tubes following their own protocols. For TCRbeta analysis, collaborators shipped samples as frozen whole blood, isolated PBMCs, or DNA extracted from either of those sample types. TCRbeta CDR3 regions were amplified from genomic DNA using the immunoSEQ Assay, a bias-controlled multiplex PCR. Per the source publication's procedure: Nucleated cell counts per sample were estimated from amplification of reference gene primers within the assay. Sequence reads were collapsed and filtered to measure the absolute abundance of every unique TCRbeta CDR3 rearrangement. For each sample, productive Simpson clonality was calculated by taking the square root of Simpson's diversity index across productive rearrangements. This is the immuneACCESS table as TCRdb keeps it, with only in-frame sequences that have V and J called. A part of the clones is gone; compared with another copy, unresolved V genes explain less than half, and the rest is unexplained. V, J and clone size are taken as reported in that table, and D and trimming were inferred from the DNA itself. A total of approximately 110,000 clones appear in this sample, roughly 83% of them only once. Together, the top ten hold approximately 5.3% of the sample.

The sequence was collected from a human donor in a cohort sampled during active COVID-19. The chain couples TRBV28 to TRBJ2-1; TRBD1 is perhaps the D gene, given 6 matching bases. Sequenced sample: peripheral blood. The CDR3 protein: CASSLIGGSSGEQFF. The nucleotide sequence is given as TGTGCCAGCAGTTTAATAGGGGGTTCCTCCGGTGAGCAGTTCTTC.